Sequencing of this T cell receptor beta chain was carried out in a study of cytomegalovirus exposure and HLA in healthy donors. This CDR3 is built from 18 residues. From germline, CDR1 is SGHVS and CDR2 FQNEAQ. Losses at the gene ends were 4 bases for V and 2 bases for J; bases not matched to a gene: 13. PCR involved 60 Vbeta and 13 Jbeta primers. Clones were sequenced by immunoSEQ multiplex PCR, and TCRdb holds only the in-frame ones, with some missing. This repertoire shows over 75,000 clones, about 75% found once; its top ten account for roughly 7%. Material for sequencing was PBMCs. The receptor was isolated from a man in his forties or fifties in good health and CMV-seropositive. This chain uses TRBV7-8 with TRBJ2-3; 9 bases fit TRBD2. The CDR3 DNA reads TGTGCCAGCAGCTCTGGGAGAGGCGGGAGGGACATCACAGATACGCAGTATTTT. Its translation is CASSSGRGGRDITDTQYF.